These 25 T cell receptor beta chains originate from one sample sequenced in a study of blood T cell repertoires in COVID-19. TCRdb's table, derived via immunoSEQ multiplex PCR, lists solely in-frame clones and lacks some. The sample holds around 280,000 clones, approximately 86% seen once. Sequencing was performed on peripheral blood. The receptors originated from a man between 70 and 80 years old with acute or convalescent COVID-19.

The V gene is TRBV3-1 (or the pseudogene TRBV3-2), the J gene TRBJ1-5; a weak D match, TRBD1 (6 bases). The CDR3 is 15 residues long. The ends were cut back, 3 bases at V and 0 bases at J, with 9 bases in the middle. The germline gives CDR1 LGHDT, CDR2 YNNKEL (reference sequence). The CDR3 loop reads CASSQGGASNQPQHF. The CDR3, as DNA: TGTGCCAGCAGCCAGGGGGGGGCTAGCAATCAGCCCCAGCATTTT.

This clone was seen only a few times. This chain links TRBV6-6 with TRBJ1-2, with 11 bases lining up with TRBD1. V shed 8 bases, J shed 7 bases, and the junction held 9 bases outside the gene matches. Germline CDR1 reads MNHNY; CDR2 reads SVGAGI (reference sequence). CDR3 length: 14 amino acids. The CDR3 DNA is TGTGCCAGCGGACGGACAGGGGGCAGAGGTGGCTACACCTTC. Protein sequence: CASGRTGGRGGYTF.

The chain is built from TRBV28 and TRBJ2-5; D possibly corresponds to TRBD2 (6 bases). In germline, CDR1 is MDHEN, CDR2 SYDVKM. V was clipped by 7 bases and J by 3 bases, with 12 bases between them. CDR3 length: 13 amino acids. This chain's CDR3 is CASISPGEETQYF. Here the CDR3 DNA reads TGTGCCAGCATATCACCGGGGGAAGAGACCCAGTACTTC.

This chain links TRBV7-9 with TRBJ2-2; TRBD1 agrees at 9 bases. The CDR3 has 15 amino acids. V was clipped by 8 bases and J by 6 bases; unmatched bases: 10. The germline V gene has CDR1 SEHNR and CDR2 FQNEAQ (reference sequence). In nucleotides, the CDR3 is TGTGCCAGCCTCCGGGGACAGGGTTTCCCCGGGGAGCTGTTTTTT. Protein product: CASLRGQGFPGELFF.

CDR3 residues: CASSRGTDREAFF. The DNA of the CDR3 is TGTGCCAGCAGCCGGGGGACAGATCGTGAAGCTTTCTTT. The chain is built from TRBV7-3 and TRBJ1-1; TRBD1 agrees at 7 bases. This CDR3 region has 13 residues. CDR1 and CDR2 from the germline V gene are SGHTA and FQGTGA. With V trimmed by 5 bases and J by 7 bases, 7 bases remained unmatched.

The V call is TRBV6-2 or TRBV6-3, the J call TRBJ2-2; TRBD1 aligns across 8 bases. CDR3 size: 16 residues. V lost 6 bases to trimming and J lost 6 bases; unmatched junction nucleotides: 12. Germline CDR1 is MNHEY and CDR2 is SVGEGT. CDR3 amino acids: CASSPTPTGDAGELFF. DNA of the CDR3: TGTGCCAGCAGCCCAACCCCGACAGGGGACGCCGGGGAGCTGTTTTTT.

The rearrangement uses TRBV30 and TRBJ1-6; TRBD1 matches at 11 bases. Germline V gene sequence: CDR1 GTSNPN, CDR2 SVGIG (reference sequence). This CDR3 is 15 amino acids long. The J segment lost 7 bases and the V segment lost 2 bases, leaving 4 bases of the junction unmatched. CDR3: CAWSPRTGGNSPLHF. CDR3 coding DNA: TGTGCCTGGAGTCCTAGGACAGGGGGCAATTCACCCCTCCACTTT.

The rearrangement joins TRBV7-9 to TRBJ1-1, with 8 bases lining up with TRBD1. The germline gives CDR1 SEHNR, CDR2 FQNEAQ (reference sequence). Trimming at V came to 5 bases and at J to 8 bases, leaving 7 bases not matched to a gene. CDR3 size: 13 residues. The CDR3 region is CASSTAGGREAFF. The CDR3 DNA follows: TGTGCCAGCAGCACCGCAGGGGGCCGGGAAGCTTTCTTT.

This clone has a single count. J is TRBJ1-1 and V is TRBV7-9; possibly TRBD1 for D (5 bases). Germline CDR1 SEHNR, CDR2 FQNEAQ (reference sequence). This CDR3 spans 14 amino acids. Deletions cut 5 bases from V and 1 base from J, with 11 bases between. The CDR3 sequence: CASSQGDTNTEAFF. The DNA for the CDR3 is TGTGCCAGCAGCCAAGGGGATACGAACACTGAAGCTTTCTTT.

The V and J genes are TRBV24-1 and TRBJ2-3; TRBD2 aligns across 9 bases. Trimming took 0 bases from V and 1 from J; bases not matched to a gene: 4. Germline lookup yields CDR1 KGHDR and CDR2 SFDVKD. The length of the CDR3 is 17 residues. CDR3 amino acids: CATSDLGLASGTDTQYF. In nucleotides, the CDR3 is TGTGCCACCAGTGATTTGGGACTAGCGTCAGGCACAGATACGCAGTATTTT.

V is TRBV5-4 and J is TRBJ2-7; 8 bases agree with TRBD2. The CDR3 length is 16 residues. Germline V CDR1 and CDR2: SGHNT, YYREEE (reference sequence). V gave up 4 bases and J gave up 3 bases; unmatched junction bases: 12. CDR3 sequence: CASSPSLAAEYYEQYF. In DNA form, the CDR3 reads TGTGCCAGCAGCCCGTCACTAGCGGCGGAATACTACGAGCAGTACTTC.

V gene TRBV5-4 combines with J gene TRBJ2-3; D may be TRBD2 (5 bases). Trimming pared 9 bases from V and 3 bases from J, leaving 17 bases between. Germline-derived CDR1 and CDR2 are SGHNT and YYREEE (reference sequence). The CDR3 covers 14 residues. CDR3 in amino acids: CATRTPAETDTQYF. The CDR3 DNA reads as TGTGCCACCCGGACTCCCGCGGAGACAGATACGCAGTATTTT.

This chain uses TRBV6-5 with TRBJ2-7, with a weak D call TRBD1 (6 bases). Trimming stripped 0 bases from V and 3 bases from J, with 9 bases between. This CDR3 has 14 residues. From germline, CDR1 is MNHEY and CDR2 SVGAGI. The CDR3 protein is CASSYSGTFYEQYF. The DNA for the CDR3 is TGTGCCAGCAGTTACTCTGGGACATTCTACGAGCAGTACTTC.

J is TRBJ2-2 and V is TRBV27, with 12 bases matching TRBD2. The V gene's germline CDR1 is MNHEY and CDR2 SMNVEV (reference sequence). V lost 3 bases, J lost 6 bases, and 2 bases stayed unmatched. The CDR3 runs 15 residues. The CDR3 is CASSLLAGGPGELFF. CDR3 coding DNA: TGTGCCAGCAGTTTGCTAGCGGGGGGGCCCGGGGAGCTGTTTTTT.

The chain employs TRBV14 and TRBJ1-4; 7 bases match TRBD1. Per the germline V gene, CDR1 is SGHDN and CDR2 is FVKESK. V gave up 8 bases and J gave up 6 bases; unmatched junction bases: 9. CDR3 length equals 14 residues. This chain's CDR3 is CASFIVTGDEKLFF. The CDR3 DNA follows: TGTGCCAGCTTCATCGTAACAGGGGATGAAAAACTGTTTTTT.

CDR3 DNA: TGTGCCAGTAGTATCACCCGGGAGAGGGAGACCCAGTACTTC. As protein: CASSITRERETQYF. V usage is TRBV19 and J usage is TRBJ2-5, with a weak D call TRBD2 (6 bases). The ends were cut back, 3 bases at V and 5 bases at J, with 13 bases in the middle. From germline, CDR1 is LNHDA and CDR2 SQIVND (reference sequence). This CDR3 contains 14 residues. Based on the CDR3 plus reference TRBV19 and TRBJ2-5, the full variable domain is DGGITQSPKYLFRKEGQNVTLSCEQNLNHDAMYWYRQDPGQGLRLIYYSQIVNDFQKGDIAEGYSVSREKKESFPLTVTSAQKNPTAFYLCASSITRERETQYFGPGTRLLVL.

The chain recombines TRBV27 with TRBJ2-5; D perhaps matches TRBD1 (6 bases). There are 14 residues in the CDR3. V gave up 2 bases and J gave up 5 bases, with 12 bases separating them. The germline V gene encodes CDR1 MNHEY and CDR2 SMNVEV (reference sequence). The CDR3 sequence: CASSLATGMETQYF. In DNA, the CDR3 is TGTGCCAGCAGTTTAGCGACAGGTATGGAGACCCAGTACTTC.

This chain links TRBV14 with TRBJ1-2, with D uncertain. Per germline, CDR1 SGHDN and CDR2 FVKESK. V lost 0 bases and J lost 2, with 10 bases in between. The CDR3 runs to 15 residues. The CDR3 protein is CASSQDSGSNYGYTF. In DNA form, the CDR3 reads TGTGCCAGCAGCCAAGATAGCGGCAGCAACTATGGCTACACCTTC.

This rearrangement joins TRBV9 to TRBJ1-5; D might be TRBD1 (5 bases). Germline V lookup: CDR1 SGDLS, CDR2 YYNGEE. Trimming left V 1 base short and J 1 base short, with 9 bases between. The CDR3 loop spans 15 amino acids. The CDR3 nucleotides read TGTGCCAGCAGCGTACAGGGTTTAAGCAATCAGCCCCAGCATTTT. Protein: CASSVQGLSNQPQHF.

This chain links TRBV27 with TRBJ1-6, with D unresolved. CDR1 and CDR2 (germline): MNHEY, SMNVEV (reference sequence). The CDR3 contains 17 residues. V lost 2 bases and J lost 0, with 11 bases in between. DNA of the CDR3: TGTGCCAGCAGTTTAAGCGTCCTCAGCTCCTATAATTCACCCCTCCACTTT. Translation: CASSLSVLSSYNSPLHF.

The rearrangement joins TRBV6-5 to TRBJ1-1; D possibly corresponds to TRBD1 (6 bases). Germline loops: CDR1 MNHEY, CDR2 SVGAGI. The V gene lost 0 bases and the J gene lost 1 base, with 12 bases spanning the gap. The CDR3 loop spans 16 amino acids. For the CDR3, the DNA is TGTGCCAGCAGTTACTCGGCAGGGGCCGAGAACACTGAAGCTTTCTTT. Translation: CASSYSAGAENTEAFF.

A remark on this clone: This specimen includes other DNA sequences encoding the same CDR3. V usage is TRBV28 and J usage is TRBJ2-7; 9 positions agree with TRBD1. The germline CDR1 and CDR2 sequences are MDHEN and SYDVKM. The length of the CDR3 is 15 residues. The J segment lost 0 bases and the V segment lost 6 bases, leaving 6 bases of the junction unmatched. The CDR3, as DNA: TGTGCCAGCAGGAGGGGACAGGGCAGCTCCTACGAGCAGTACTTC. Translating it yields CASRRGQGSSYEQYF.

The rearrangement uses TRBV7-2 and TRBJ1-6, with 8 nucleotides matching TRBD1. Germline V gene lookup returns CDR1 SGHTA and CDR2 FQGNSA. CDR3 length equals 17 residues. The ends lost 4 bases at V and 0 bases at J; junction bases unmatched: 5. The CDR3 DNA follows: TGTGCCAGCAGCTATCCGGGACAGGACTCCTATAATTCACCCCTCCACTTT. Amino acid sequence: CASSYPGQDSYNSPLHF.

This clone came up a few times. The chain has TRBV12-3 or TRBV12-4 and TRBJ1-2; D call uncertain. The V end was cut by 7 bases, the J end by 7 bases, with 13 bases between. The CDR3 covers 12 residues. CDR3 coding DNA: TGTGCCAGCATTCGGGTTGCCGGTGGCTACACCTTC. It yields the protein CASIRVAGGYTF.

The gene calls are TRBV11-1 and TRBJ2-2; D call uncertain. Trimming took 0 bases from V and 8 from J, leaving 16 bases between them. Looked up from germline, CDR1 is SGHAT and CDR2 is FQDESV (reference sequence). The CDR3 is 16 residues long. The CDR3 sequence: CASSLAGFYEEGELFF. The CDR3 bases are TGTGCCAGCAGCTTAGCGGGTTTTTACGAGGAAGGGGAGCTGTTTTTT.